The 15 T cell receptor beta chains listed next were all sequenced from one sample in a study of cytomegalovirus exposure and HLA in healthy donors. Amplification used 60 Vbeta primers and 13 Jbeta primers. TCRdb keeps only in-frame clones here, not all; method: immunoSEQ multiplex PCR. The ten top clones account for over 3%, within a sample of 35,000 to 50,000 clones. Sequences were obtained from PBMCs. The source is a woman aged 25-40 years in good health and CMV-seropositive.

The chain carries TRBV11-3 and TRBJ1-1, with a tentative D call TRBD1 (5 bases). Per the germline V gene, CDR1 is SGHNT and CDR2 is YENEEA. With 3 bases removed from V and 0 bases from J, the gap between germline ends came to 11 bases. The CDR3 runs 15 residues. The DNA of the CDR3 is TGTGCCAGCAGCTTGGGGGGGATTATGAACACTGAAGCTTTCTTT. Encoded protein: CASSLGGIMNTEAFF.

This CDR3 reads CSVELAEETQYF. The CDR3, as DNA: TGCAGCGTTGAGCTAGCGGAAGAGACCCAGTACTTC. This sequence joins TRBV29-1 and TRBJ2-5; 7 bases are a match to TRBD2. Losses at the gene ends were 3 bases for V and 3 bases for J; bases not matched to a gene: 1. CDR1 and CDR2 from the germline V gene are SQVTM and ANQGSEA. This CDR3 is built from 12 residues. The entire variable domain, with the rest obtained from reference TRBV29-1 and TRBJ2-5, is as follows: SAVISQKPSRDICQRGTSLTIQCQVDSQVTMMFWYRQQPGQSLTLIATANQGSEATYESGFVIDKFPISRPNLTFSTLTVSNMSPEDSSIYLCSVELAEETQYFGPGTRLLVL.

The chain carries TRBV6-5 and TRBJ1-1, with D tentatively TRBD1 (5 bases). Germline V CDR1 and CDR2: MNHEY, SVGAGI. With 6 bases removed from V and 6 bases from J, the gap between germline ends came to 14 bases. The CDR3 runs to 13 residues. The CDR3 sequence is CASRLRRDAEAFF. For the CDR3, the DNA is TGTGCCAGCAGGCTCCGGAGGGACGCTGAAGCTTTCTTT.

The chain is built from TRBV5-5 and TRBJ1-5, with 7 positions matching TRBD1. The CDR3 consists of 15 residues. The trim removed 1 base at V and 5 bases at J, leaving 6 bases unmatched. Germline V gene sequence: CDR1 SGHKS, CDR2 YYEKEE (reference sequence). In DNA, the CDR3 is TGTGCCAGCAGCTTGTTTTCTACAGGGGATCAGCCCCAGCATTTT. Residues: CASSLFSTGDQPQHF.

The chain recombines TRBV6-6 with TRBJ1-6; 9 bases line up with TRBD1. The CDR3 is 16 residues long. Germline assignment: CDR1 MNHNY and CDR2 SVGAGI (reference sequence). The V segment lost 4 bases and the J segment 7 bases; nucleotides outside the gene matches: 8. For the CDR3, the DNA is TGTGCCAGCAGTTGGCTACAGGGGGCGGCCAATTCACCCCTCCACTTT. Amino acid sequence: CASSWLQGAANSPLHF.

The V and J genes are TRBV7-8 and TRBJ2-7; D is ambiguous. V was clipped by 8 bases and J by 5 bases, with 10 bases between them. CDR3 size: 11 residues. The germline V gene has CDR1 SGHVS and CDR2 FQNEAQ. In DNA form, the CDR3 reads TGTGCCAGCTCGAGCCAGGACGAGCAGTACTTC. It yields the protein CASSSQDEQYF.

The genes are TRBV19 and TRBJ1-2; 7 bases are a match to TRBD1. The CDR3 consists of 12 residues. Germline CDR1 LNHDA, CDR2 SQIVND (reference sequence). After removal of 7 bases from V and 4 bases from J, the junction contained 3 bases not matched to a gene. Here the CDR3 reads CASKTGTYGYTF. DNA for the CDR3: TGTGCCAGTAAGACAGGGACCTATGGCTACACCTTC.

The chain has TRBV28 and TRBJ2-1; tentative D call: TRBD1 (6 bases). Germline lookup yields CDR1 MDHEN and CDR2 SYDVKM. The CDR3 contains 16 residues. Trimming shortened V by 1 base and J by 10 bases, and 20 bases separated the two germline ends. CDR3 nucleotide sequence: TGTGCCAGCAGTTTATTCGGCCGAACAGGGTGGAGGGAGCAGTTCTTC. Translation: CASSLFGRTGWREQFF. Full variable domain (outside the CDR3, taken from reference TRBV28 and TRBJ2-1): DVKVTQSSRYLVKRTGEKVFLECVQDMDHENMFWYRQDPGLGLRLIYFSYDVKMKEKGDIPEGYSVSREKKERFSLILESASTNQTSMYLCASSLFGRTGWREQFFGPGTRLTVL.

This chain uses TRBV7-8 with TRBJ2-2; D possibly corresponds to TRBD1 (6 bases). This CDR3 has 13 residues. V lost 5 bases, J lost 7 bases, and 11 bases lay in between. Germline values: CDR1 SGHVS, CDR2 FQNEAQ. CDR3 protein: CASSPQGYGELFF. The CDR3, as DNA: TGTGCCAGCAGCCCCCAGGGGTACGGGGAGCTGTTTTTT.

The chain recombines TRBV25-1 with TRBJ1-2, with TRBD1 identical over 8 bases. J gave up 4 bases and V 1 base, and 5 bases lay outside the gene matches. Germline V lookup: CDR1 MGHDK, CDR2 SYGVNS. The CDR3 is 15 residues long. CDR3 loop: CASSELGDRPYGYTF. The CDR3 region has the DNA TGTGCCAGCAGTGAATTAGGGGACAGGCCCTATGGCTACACCTTC.

The gene calls are TRBV27 and TRBJ2-3; possible D gene TRBD1, 5 bases. Germline assignment: CDR1 MNHEY and CDR2 SMNVEV (reference sequence). The CDR3 is 12 amino acids. Between the trimmed V and J ends, which lost 6 bases and 2 bases, there was a span of 6 bases. CDR3 in DNA: TGTGCCAGCAGGGGGCCCACAGATACGCAGTATTTT. This codes for CASRGPTDTQYF.

The chain joins TRBV7-2 to TRBJ2-7; D possibly corresponds to TRBD1 (6 bases). The germline V gene has CDR1 SGHTA and CDR2 FQGNSA. V lost 5 bases and J lost 5, with 13 bases in between. The CDR3 length is 13 residues. The CDR3 region has the DNA TGTGCCAGCAGCCCACAGGGTACCCACGAGCAGTACTTC. Translated, it gives CASSPQGTHEQYF.

The chain combines TRBV6-5 with TRBJ1-3, with D possibly matching TRBD1 (5 bases). Trimming pared 0 bases from V and 2 bases from J, leaving 11 bases between. CDR3 size: 16 residues. Germline assignment: CDR1 MNHEY and CDR2 SVGAGI. The CDR3 nucleotides read TGTGCCAGCAGTTACTCAGGGGTTTCCGCTGGAAACACCATATATTTT. Translated: CASSYSGVSAGNTIYF.

The genes are TRBV11-2 and TRBJ2-7; a weak D match, TRBD2 (5 bases). Germline-derived CDR1 and CDR2 are SGHAT and FQNNGV. The CDR3 runs to 12 residues. V lost 5 bases and J 7 bases, leaving 12 bases between the germline ends. The CDR3 DNA follows: TGTGCCAGCAGCCCACTTAGACTAGAGCAGTACTTC. Protein: CASSPLRLEQYF.

J is TRBJ1-1 and V is TRBV4-1; maybe TRBD1 (5 bases). Germline values: CDR1 MGHRA, CDR2 YSYEKL. CDR3 length equals 13 residues. Trimming removed 4 bases from V and 4 bases from J, with 10 bases in between. This CDR3 is CASSLTASTEAFF. The CDR3 DNA reads as TGCGCCAGCAGCCTGACAGCTTCCACTGAAGCTTTCTTT.